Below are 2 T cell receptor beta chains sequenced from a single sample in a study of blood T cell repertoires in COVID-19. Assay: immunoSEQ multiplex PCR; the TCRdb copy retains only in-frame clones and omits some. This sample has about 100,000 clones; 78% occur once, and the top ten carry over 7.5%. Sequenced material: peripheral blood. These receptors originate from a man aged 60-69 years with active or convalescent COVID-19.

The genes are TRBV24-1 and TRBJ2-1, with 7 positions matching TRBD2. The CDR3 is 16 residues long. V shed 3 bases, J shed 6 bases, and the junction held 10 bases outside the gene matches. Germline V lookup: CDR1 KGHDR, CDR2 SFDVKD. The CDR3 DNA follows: TGTGCCACCAGTGATCCCCTCGGGGGGTCAGCCAATGAGCAGTTCTTC. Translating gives CATSDPLGGSANEQFF.

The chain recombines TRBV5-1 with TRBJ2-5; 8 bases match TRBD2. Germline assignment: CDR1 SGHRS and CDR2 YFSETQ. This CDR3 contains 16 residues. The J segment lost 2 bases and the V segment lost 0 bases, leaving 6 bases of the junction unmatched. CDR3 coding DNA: TGCGCCAGCAGCTTGGTGGGACTAGGAAAACAAGAGACCCAGTACTTC. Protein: CASSLVGLGKQETQYF.